This T cell receptor beta chain was sequenced for a study of cytomegalovirus exposure and HLA in healthy donors. In regard to this clone: Antigen unknown.

The CDR3 contains 13 residues. Germline lookup yields CDR1 SGHKS and CDR2 YYEKEE (reference sequence). Trimming took off 0 bases at V and 5 bases at J, with 9 bases between the two ends. PCR amplification relied on 60 Vbeta primers (plus 13 Jbeta primers). Clones were read by immunoSEQ multiplex PCR, and TCRdb kept only the in-frame ones, dropping some. This sample yields 200,000 to 250,000 clones, of which 76% are seen a single time; 0.63% belongs to the top ten. General observations from the study: Across all donors, roughly uniform sequencing depth was an assumption of the presence/absence analyses. The likely origin of a cluster of highly shared sequence variants was a sequencing artifact.

This rearrangement joins TRBV5-5 to TRBJ2-7, with D possibly matching TRBD2 (5 bases). Sequencing input: PBMCs. This TCR was sampled from a man aged 18 to 29 in good health and CMV-seronegative. For the CDR3, the DNA is TGTGCCAGCAGCTTGGGAGGGAACCACGAGCAGTACTTC. Translating gives CASSLGGNHEQYF.